This T cell receptor beta chain was sequenced in a study of cytomegalovirus exposure and HLA in healthy donors. This table comes from immunoSEQ multiplex PCR, and its TCRdb copy is limited to in-frame clones, with some not included. Of about 88,000 clones listed, approximately 84% are singletons. The CDR3 consists of 15 residues. With V trimmed by 4 bases and J by 7 bases, 10 bases remained unmatched. The V gene's germline CDR1 is GTSNPN and CDR2 SVGIG (reference sequence). The chain employs TRBV30 and TRBJ1-4, with 9 bases identical to TRBD1. Sequencing used PBMCs. The TCR comes from a woman younger than 30 in good health and CMV-seropositive. As DNA, the CDR3 is TGTGCCTGGACAAACGACAGGGGGACGGGTGAAAAACTGTTTTTT. It is translated as CAWTNDRGTGEKLFF.